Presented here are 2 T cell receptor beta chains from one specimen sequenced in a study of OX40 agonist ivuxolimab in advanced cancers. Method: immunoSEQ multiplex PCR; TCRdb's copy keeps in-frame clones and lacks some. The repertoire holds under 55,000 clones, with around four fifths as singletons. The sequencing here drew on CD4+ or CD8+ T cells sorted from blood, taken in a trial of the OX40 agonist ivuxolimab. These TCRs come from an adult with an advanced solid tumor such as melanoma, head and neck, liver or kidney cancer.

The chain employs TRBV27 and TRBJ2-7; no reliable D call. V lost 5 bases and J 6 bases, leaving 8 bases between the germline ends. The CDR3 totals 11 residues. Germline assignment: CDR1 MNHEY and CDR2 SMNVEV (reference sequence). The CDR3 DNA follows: TGTGCCAGCAGTGCCACGGGCGAGCAGTACTTC. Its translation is CASSATGEQYF.

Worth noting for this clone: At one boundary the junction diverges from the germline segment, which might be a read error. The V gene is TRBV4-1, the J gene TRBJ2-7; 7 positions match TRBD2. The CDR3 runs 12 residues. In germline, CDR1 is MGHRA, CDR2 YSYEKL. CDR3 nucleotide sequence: TGCGCCAGCAGCCAAGATGGGGAGGGACTCTGCTTC. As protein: CASSQDGEGLCF.